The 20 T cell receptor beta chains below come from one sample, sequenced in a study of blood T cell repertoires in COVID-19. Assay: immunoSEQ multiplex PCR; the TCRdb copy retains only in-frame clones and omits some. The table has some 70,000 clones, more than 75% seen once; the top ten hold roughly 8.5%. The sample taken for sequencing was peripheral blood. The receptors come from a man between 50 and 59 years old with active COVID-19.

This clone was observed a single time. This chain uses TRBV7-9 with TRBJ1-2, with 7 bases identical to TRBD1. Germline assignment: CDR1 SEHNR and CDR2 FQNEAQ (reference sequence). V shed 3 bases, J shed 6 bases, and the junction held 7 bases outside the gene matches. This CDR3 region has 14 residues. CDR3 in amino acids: CASSFLQGTNGYTF. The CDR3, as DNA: TGTGCCAGCAGCTTTTTACAGGGGACGAATGGCTACACCTTC.

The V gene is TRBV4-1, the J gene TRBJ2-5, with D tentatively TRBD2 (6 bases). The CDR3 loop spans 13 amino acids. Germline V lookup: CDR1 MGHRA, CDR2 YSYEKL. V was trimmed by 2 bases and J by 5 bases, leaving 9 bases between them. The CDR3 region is CASSQMSGETQYF. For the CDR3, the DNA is TGCGCCAGCAGCCAAATGAGCGGGGAGACCCAGTACTTC.

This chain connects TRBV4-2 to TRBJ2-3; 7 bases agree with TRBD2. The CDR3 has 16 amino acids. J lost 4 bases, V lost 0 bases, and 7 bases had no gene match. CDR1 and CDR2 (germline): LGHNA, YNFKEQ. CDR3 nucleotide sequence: TGTGCCAGCAGCCAAGAGCGCGGGAGAGGGGCAGATACGCAGTATTTT. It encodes CASSQERGRGADTQYF.

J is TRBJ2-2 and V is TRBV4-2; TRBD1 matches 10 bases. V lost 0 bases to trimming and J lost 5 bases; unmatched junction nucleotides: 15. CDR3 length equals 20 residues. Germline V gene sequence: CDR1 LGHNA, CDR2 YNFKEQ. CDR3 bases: TGTGCCAGCAGCCAAGATTCCCCAACCGCGACAGGGGGCCGAACCGGGGAGCTGTTTTTT. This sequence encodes CASSQDSPTATGGRTGELFF.

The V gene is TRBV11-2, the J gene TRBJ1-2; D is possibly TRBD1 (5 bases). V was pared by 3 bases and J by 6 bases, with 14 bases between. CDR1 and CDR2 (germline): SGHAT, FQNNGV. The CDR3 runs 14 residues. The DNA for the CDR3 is TGTGCCAGCAGCTTCGCCGGGACTCCCGATGGCTACACCTTC. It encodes CASSFAGTPDGYTF.

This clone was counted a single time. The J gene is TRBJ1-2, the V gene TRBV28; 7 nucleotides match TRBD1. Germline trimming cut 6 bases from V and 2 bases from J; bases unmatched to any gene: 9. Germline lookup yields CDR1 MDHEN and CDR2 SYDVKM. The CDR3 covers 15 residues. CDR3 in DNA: TGTGCCAGCAGCCTTATGGGACAGAAAAACTATGGCTACACCTTC. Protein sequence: CASSLMGQKNYGYTF.

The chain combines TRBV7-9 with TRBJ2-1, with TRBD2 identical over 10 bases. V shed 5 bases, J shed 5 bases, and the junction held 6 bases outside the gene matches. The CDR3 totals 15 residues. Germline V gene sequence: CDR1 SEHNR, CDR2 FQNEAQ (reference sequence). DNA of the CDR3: TGTGCCAGCAGCCCAAGCGGGAGGGACCACAATGAGCAGTTCTTC. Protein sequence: CASSPSGRDHNEQFF.

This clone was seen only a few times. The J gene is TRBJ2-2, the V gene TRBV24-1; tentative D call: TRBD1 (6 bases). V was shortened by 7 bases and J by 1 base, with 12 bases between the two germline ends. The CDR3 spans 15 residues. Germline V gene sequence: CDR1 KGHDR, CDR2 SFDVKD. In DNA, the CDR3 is TGTGCCACCAGGACCGGGACACTGAACACCGGGGAGCTGTTTTTT. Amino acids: CATRTGTLNTGELFF.

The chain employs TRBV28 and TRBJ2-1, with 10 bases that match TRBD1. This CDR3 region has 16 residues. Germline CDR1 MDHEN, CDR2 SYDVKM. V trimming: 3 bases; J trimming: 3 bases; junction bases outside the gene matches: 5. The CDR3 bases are TGTGCCAGCAGTTTCCAGACAGGGGGCTTCTACAATGAGCAGTTCTTC. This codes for CASSFQTGGFYNEQFF.

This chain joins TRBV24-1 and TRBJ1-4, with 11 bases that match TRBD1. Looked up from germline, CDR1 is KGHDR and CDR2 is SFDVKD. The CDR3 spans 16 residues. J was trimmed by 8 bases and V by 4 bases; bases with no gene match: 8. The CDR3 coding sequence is TGTGCCACCAGTGACCCCGGACAGGGGGCGAGAGAAAAACTGTTTTTT. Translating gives CATSDPGQGAREKLFF.

CDR3 nucleotides: TGTGCCAGCAGGGGGGAGGTTAATGAAAAACTGTTTTTT. This gives the protein CASRGEVNEKLFF. The chain couples TRBV6-6 to TRBJ1-4; maybe TRBD1 (5 bases). Between the trimmed V and J ends, which lost 6 bases and 4 bases, there was a span of 9 bases. The length of the CDR3 is 13 residues. CDR1 and CDR2 (germline): MNHNY, SVGAGI (reference sequence).

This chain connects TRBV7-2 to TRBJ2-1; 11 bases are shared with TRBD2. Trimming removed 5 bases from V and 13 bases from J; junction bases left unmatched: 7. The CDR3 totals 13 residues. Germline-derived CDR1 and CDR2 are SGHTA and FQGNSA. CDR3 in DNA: TGTGCCAGCAGCCGATCGGGACTAGCGGAACAGTTCTTC. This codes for CASSRSGLAEQFF.

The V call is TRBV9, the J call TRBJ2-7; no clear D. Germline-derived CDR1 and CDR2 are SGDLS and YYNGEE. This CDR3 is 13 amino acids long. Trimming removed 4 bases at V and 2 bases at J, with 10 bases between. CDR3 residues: CASSPSVAYEQYF. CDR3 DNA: TGTGCCAGCAGCCCCTCCGTCGCCTACGAGCAGTACTTC.

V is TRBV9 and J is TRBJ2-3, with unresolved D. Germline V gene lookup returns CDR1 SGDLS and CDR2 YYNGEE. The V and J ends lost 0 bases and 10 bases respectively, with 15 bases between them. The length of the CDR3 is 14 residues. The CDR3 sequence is CASSVAQPPGPQYF. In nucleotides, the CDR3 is TGTGCCAGCAGCGTAGCTCAGCCCCCGGGTCCGCAGTATTTT.

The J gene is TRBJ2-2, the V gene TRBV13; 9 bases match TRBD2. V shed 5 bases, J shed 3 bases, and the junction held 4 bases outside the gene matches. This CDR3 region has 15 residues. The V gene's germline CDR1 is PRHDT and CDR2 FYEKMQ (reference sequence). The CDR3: CASSTGLAHTGELFF. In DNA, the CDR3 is TGTGCCAGCAGCACGGGACTAGCACACACCGGGGAGCTGTTTTTT.

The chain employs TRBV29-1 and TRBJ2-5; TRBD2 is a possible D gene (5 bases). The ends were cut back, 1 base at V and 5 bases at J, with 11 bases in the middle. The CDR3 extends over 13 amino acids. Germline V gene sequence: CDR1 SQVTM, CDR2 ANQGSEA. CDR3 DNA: TGCAGCGTTGAAGGACTTTCGGGGGAGACCCAGTACTTC. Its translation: CSVEGLSGETQYF.

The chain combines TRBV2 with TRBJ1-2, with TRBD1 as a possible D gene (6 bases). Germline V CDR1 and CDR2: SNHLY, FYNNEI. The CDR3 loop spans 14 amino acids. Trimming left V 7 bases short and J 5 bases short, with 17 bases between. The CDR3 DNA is TGTGCCAGCAACTACAGGGTAGGAGATTATGGCTACACCTTC. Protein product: CASNYRVGDYGYTF.

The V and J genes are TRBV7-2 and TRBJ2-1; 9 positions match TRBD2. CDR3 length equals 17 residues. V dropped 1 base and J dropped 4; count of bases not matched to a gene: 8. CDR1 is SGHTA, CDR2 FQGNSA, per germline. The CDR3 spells CASSLDSGTSIYNEQFF. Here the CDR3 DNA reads TGTGCCAGCAGCTTAGACTCCGGGACTAGCATATACAATGAGCAGTTCTTC.

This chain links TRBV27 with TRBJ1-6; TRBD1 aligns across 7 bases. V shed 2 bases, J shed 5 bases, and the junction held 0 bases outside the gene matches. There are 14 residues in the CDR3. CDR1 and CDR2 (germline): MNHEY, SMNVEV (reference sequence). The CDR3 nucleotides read TGTGCCAGCAGTTTAGGACAGGATAATTCACCCCTCCACTTT. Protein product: CASSLGQDNSPLHF.

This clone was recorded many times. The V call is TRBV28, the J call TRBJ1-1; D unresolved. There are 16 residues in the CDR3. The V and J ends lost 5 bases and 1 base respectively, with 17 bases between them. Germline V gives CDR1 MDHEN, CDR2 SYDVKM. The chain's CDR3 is CASSPPLEGGNTEAFF. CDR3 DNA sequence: TGTGCCAGCAGTCCCCCCCTGGAGGGTGGGAACACTGAAGCTTTCTTT.